This T cell receptor (beta chain) originates from a study of blood T cell repertoires in COVID-19. Looking at the study overall: Donors in the United States, Italy and Spain gave samples during acute or convalescent COVID-19. Sources were T cells, B-cell-depleted T cells, or PBMCs; the material itself was cDNA or gDNA.

How the authors handled the data: Amplification from reference gene primers served as the basis for estimated nucleated cell counts. The table came from immunoSEQ multiplex PCR; TCRdb's copy has only in-frame clones and leaves some out. V, J and clone size reflect that table, while D and trimming were determined from the DNA. The sample has roughly 110,000 clones, less than 80% seen once. While infection was still active, Seattle patients were enrolled and then followed longitudinally. CDR1 and CDR2 from the germline V gene are MDHEN and SYDVKM. The CDR3 consists of 14 residues. J lost 6 bases, V lost 7 bases, and 5 bases had no gene match.

The specimen sequenced was peripheral blood. This rearrangement joins TRBV28 to TRBJ2-1; 11 bases line up with TRBD2. The clonotype comes from a man older than 75 with COVID-19, enrolled during active disease. CDR3 sequence (DNA): TGTGCCAGCACCGTGACTAGCGGGACCAATGAGCAGTTCTTC. It is translated as CASTVTSGTNEQFF.